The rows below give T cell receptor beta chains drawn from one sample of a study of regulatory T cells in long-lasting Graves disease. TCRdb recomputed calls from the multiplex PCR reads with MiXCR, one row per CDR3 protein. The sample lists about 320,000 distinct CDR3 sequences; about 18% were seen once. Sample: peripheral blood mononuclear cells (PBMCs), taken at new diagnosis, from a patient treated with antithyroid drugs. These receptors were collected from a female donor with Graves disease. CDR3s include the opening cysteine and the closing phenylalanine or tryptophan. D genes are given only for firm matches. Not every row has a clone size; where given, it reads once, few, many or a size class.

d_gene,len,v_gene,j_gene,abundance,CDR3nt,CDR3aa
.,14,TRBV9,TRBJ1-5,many,TGTGCCAGCGGGGAGGGGTCCGAAAATCAGCCCCAGCATTTT,CASGEGSENQPQHF
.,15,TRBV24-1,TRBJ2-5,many,TGTGCCACCAGTGATGGGTGGGGGACCCATCAGACCCAGTACTTC,CATSDGWGTHQTQYF
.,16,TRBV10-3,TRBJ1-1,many,TGTGCCATCAGTGAGGCAAAGGGATTCATGAACACTGAAGCTTTCTTT,CAISEAKGFMNTEAFF
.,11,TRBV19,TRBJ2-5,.,TGTGCCAGTAGTATACGGGAGACCCAGTACTTC,CASSIRETQYF
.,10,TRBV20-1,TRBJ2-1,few,TGCAGTGCTAGCCACAATGAGCAGTTCTTC,CSASHNEQFF
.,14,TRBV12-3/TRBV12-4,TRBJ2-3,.,TGTGCCATCCTGAAAGGGGGAGGCACAGATACGCAGTATTTT,CAILKGGGTDTQYF
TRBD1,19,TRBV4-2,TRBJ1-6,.,TGTGCCAGCAGCCAAGAAGTCCCTCGGACAGGGCAGTATAATTCACCCCTCCACTTT,CASSQEVPRTGQYNSPLHF
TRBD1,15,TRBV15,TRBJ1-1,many,TGTGCCACCAGCAGTACCGGGACAGCGAACACTGAAGCTTTCTTT,CATSSTGTANTEAFF
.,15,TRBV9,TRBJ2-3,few,TGTGCCAGCAGCGTAGGCATGGATAGCACAGATACGCAGTATTTT,CASSVGMDSTDTQYF
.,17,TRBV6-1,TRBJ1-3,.,TGTGCCAGCAGTCAAACCGGGACGCGCTTCTCTGGAAACACCATATATTTT,CASSQTGTRFSGNTIYF
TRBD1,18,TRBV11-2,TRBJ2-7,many,TGTGCCAGCAGCCATTACGTCGGGGGACAGGGTCGAACCTACGAGCAGTACTTC,CASSHYVGGQGRTYEQYF
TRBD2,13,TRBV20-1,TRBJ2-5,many,TGCAGTGCTAGAGCCGGGGGGGATGAGACCCAGTACTTC,CSARAGGDETQYF
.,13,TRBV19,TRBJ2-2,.,TGTGCCAGTAGTATGACGGGAGCCGGGGAGCTGTTTTTT,CASSMTGAGELFF
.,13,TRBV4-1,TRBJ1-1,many,TGCGCCAGCAGCCAAGTCCTATTGACTGAAGCTTTCTTT,CASSQVLLTEAFF
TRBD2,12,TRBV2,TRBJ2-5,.,TGTGCCAGCAGGGAGACTAGCGGGACCCAGTACTTC,CASRETSGTQYF
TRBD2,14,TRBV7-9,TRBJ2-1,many,TGTGCCAGCAGCATTCTAGCGGGAGGGAATGAGCAGTTCTTC,CASSILAGGNEQFF
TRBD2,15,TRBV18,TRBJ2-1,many,TGTGCCAGCTCACCTGGGGGACTAGCGGGAGGTGAGCAGTTCTTC,CASSPGGLAGGEQFF
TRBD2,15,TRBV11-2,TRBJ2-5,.,TGTGCCAGCAGCTTGGGGGGGGGGGATACGGAGACCCAGTACTTC,CASSLGGGDTETQYF